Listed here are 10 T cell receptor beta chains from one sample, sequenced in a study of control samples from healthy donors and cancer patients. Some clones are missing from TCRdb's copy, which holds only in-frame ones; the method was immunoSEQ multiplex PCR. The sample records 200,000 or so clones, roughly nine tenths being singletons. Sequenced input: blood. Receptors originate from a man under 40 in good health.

CDR3 sequence (DNA): TGTGCCAGCAGTTCGGGTTCGAAACTGTTTTTT. Protein: CASSSGSKLFF. V is TRBV12-3 or TRBV12-4 and J is TRBJ1-4; D remains ambiguous. The germline V and J ends were trimmed by 4 bases and 11 bases, with 8 bases remaining between them. This CDR3 comprises 11 residues.

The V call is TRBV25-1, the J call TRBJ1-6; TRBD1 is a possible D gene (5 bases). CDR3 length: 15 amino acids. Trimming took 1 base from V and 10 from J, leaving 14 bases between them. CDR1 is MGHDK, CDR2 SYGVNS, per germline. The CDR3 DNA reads TGTGCCAGCAGTGAATGGGGCCAGGGAGAATCACCCCTCCACTTT. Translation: CASSEWGQGESPLHF.

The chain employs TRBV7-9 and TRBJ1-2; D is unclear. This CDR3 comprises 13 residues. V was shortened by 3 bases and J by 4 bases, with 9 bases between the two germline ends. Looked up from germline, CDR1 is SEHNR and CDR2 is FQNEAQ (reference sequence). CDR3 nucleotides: TGTGCCAGCAGCTTGGGCCCGACCTATGGCTACACCTTC. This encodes CASSLGPTYGYTF.

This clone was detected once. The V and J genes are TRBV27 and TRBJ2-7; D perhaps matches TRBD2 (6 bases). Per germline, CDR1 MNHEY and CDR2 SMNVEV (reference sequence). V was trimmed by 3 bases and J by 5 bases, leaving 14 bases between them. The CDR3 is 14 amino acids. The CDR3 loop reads CASSFVGRGDEQYF. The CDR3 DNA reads TGTGCCAGCAGTTTCGTGGGGCGCGGGGACGAGCAGTACTTC.

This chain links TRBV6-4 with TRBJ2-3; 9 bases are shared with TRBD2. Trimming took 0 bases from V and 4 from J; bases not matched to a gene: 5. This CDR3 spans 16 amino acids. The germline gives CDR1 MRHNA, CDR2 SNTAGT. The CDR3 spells CASSDSAGGLADTQYF. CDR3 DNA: TGTGCCAGCAGTGACTCGGCGGGGGGGCTCGCAGATACGCAGTATTTT.

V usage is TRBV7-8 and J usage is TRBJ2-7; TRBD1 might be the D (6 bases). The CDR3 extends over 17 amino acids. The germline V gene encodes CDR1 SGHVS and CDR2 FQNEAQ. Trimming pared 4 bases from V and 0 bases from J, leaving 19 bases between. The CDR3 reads CASSSNWRQEVSYEQYF. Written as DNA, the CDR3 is TGTGCCAGCAGCTCGAACTGGAGACAGGAGGTCTCCTACGAGCAGTACTTC.

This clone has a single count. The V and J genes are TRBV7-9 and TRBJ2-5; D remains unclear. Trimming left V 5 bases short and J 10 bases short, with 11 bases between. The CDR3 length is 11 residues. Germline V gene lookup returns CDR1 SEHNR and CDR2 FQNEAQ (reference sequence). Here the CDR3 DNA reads TGTGCCAGCAGCACCTCATGGGGCCAGTACTTC. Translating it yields CASSTSWGQYF. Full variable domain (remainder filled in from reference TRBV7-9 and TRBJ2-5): DTGVSQNPRHKITKRGQNVTFRCDPISEHNRLYWYRQTLGQGPEFLTYFQNEAQLEKSRLLSDRFSAERPKGSFSTLEIQRTEQGDSAMYLCASSTSWGQYFGPGTRLLVL.

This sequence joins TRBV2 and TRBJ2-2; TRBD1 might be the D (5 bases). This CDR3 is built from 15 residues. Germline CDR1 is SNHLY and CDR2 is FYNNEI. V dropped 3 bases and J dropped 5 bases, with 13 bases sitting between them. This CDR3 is CASSEVGKGTGELFF. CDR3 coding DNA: TGTGCCAGCAGTGAGGTGGGCAAGGGGACCGGGGAGCTGTTTTTT.

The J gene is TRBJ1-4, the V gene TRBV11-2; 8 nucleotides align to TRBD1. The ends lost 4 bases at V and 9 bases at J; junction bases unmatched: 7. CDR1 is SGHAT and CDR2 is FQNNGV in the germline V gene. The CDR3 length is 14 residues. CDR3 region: CASSSGQGGQKLFF. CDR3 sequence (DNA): TGTGCCAGCAGCTCCGGACAGGGAGGTCAAAAACTGTTTTTT.

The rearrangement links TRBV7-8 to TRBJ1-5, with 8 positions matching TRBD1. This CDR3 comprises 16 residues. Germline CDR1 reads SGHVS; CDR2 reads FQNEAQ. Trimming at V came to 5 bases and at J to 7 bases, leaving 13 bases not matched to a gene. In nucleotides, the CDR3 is TGTGCCAGCAGCCCCGAGGGGACAGGCTCTATGCAGCCCCAGCATTTT. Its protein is CASSPEGTGSMQPQHF.